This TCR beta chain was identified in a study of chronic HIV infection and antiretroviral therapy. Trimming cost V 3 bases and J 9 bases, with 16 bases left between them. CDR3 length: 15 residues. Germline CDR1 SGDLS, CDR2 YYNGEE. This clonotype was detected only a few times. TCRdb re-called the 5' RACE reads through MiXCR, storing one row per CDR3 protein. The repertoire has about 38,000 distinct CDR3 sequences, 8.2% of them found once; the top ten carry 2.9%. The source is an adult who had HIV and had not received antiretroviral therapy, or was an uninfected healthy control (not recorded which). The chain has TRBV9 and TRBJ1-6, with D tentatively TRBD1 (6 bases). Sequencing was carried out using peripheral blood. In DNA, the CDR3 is TGTGCCAGCAGCGGAACAGGGCTTGGGGGTTCACCCCTCCACTTT. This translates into CASSGTGLGGSPLHF.